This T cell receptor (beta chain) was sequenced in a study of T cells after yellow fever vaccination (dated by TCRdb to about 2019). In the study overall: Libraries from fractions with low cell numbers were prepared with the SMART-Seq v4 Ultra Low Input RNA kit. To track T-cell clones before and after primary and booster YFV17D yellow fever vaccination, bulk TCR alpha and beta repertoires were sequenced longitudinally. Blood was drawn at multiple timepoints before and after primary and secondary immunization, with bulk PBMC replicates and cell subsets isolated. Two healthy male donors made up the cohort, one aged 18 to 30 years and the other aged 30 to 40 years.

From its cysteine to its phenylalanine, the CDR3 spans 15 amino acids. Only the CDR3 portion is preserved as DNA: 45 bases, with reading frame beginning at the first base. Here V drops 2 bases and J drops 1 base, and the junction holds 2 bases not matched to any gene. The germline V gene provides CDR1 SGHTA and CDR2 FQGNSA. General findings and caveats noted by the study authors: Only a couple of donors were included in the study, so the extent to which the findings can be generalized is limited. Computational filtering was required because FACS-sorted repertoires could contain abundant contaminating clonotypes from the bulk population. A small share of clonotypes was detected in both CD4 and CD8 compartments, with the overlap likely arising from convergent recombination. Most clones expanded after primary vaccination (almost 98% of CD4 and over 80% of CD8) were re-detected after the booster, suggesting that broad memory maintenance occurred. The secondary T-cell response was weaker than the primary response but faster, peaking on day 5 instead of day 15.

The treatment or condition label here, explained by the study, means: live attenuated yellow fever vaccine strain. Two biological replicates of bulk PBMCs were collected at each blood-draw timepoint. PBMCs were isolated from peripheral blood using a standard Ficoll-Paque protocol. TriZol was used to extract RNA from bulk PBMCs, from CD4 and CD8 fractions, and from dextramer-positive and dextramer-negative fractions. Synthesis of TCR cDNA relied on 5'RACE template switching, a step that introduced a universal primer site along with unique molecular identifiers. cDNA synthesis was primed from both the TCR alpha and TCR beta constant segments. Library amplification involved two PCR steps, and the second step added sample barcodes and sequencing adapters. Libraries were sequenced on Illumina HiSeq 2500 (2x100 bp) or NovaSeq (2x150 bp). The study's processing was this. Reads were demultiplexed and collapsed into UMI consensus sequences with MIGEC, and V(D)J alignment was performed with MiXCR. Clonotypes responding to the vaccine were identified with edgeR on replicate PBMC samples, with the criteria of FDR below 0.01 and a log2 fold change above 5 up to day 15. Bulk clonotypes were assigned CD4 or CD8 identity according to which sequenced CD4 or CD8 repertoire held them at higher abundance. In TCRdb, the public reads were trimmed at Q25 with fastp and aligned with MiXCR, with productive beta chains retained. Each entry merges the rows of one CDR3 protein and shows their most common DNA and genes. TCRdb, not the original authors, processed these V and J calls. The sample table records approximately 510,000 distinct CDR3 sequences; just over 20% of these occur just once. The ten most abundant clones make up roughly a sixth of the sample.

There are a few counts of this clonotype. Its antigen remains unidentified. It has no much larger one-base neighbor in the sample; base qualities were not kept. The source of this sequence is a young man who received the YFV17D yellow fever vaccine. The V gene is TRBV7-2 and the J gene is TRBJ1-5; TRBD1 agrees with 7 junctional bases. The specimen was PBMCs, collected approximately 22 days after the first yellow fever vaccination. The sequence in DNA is TGTGCCAGCAGCTTAAGGGGGCAAAGCAATCAGCCCCAGCATTTT. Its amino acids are CASSLRGQSNQPQHF.